This T cell receptor (beta chain) is from a study of T cells after yellow fever vaccination. Study-wide background: Preparation used SMART-Seq v4 Ultra Low Input for the low-cell-number fractions.

Study-level results: Weaker in magnitude, the secondary response showed a faster peak on day 5 versus 15. Some clonotypes, a small share, were shared between CD4 and CD8 compartments.

CDR3 size: 12 residues. Trimming took off 1 base at V and 5 bases at J, with 3 bases between the two ends. CDR1 and CDR2 (germline): SGDLS, YYNGEE. Researchers made TCR cDNA using 5'RACE template switching, and this step added a universal primer site and UMIs. Each CDR3 protein is one row after TCRdb ran MiXCR on the 5' RACE reads. Here the sample spans about 350,000 distinct CDR3 sequences, about 4% being singletons. Concerning this clonotype: Its antigen is currently unknown.

This rearrangement joins TRBV9 to TRBJ2-2; D remains ambiguous. This TCR was sampled from a man between 18 and 29 years old who received the YFV17D yellow fever vaccine. The sequencing here drew on PBMCs, taken 5 days after the yellow fever booster vaccination. CDR3 nucleotides: TGTGCCAGCAGCGTACCGACCGGGGAGCTGTTTTTT. It is translated as CASSVPTGELFF. The full variable domain, with the rest looked up from reference TRBV9 and TRBJ2-2, is DSGVTQTPKHLITATGQRVTLRCSPRSGDLSVYWYQQSLDQGLQFLIQYYNGEERAKGNILERFSAQQFPDLHSELNLSSLELGDSALYFCASSVPTGELFFGEGSRLTVL.